This T cell receptor (beta chain) was recorded in a study of cytomegalovirus exposure and HLA in healthy donors. General study results and limits: TCR beta chains numbering roughly 150 were designated cytomegalovirus-associated.

60 Vbeta and 13 Jbeta primers were used in PCR. Libraries were prepared by immunoSEQ multiplex PCR; TCRdb keeps only in-frame clonotypes and omits some of them. In the table there are roughly 190,000 clones, 70% to 80% of which are singletons. This CDR3 has 11 residues. The ends were cut back, 8 bases at V and 7 bases at J, with 14 bases in the middle. Germline V gene lookup returns CDR1 DFQATT and CDR2 SNEGSKA (reference sequence). Worth noting for this clone: Its antigen remains unidentified.

This TCR derives from a woman younger than 45 in good health and CMV-seropositive. V usage is TRBV20-1 and J usage is TRBJ1-2; D might be TRBD1 (5 bases). Sequencing input: PBMCs. The CDR3 region has the DNA TGCAGTCCAGGGCAGGGAGGTGGCTACACCTTC. It translates to CSPGQGGGYTF.